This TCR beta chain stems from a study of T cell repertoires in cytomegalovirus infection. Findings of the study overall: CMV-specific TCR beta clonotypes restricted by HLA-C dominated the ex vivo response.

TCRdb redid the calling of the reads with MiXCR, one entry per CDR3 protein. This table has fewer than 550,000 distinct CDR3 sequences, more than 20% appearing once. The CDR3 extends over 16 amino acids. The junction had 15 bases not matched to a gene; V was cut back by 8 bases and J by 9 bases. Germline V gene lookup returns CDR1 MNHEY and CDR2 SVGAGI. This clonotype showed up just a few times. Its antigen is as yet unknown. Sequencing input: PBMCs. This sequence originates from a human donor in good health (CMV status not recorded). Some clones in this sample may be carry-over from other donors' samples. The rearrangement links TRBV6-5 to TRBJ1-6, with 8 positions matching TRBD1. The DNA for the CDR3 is TGTGCCAGCCGTATTAATAGACAGGGGTACGGTTCACCCCTCCACTTT. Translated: CASRINRQGYGSPLHF.